The 8 T cell receptor beta chains below all came from one sample that was sequenced in a study of blood T cell repertoires in COVID-19. The repertoire was sequenced with immunoSEQ multiplex PCR; TCRdb's copy has only in-frame clones and lacks some. The table includes approximately 50,000 clones, roughly 77% detected once. Sequenced input: peripheral blood. The source is a man between 65 and 85 years old with active or convalescent COVID-19.

The chain recombines TRBV18 with TRBJ1-6; no clear D. The V gene lost 6 bases and the J gene lost 2 bases, with 14 bases spanning the gap. This CDR3 is 16 amino acids long. Germline lookup yields CDR1 KGHSH and CDR2 LQKENI. The chain's CDR3 is CASSASGNTYNSPLHF. CDR3 nucleotides: TGTGCCAGCTCCGCCTCGGGGAACACCTATAATTCACCCCTCCACTTT.

The chain couples TRBV7-9 to TRBJ1-3; 9 bases are a match to TRBD1. The V gene's germline CDR1 is SEHNR and CDR2 FQNEAQ (reference sequence). The J segment lost 5 bases and the V segment lost 4 bases, leaving 6 bases of the junction unmatched. This CDR3 contains 15 residues. The CDR3, as DNA: TGTGCCAGCAGCTCAAGGGACAGGGCTAGAAACACCATATATTTT. Its protein product is CASSSRDRARNTIYF.

The J gene is TRBJ1-4, the V gene TRBV4-1; weak D call: TRBD1 (5 bases). The V gene lost 0 bases and the J gene lost 9 bases, with 8 bases spanning the gap. The CDR3 has 13 amino acids. CDR1 and CDR2 from the germline V gene are MGHRA and YSYEKL. CDR3 region: CASSQDRQKKLFF. As DNA, the CDR3 is TGCGCCAGCAGCCAAGATAGACAGAAAAAACTGTTTTTT.

V is TRBV5-1 and J is TRBJ2-7; 9 nucleotides align to TRBD2. The CDR3 length is 15 residues. V shed 0 bases, J shed 2 bases, and the junction held 3 bases outside the gene matches. Germline CDR1 is SGHRS and CDR2 is YFSETQ. The CDR3 coding sequence is TGCGCCAGCAGCTTGGAGGCTAGCGGGACCTACGAGCAGTACTTC. Protein: CASSLEASGTYEQYF.

Comment on this clone: One junction end disagrees with the germline gene, perhaps due to a read error. The chain links TRBV7-7 to TRBJ1-6, with unresolved D. CDR3 length: 14 amino acids. Germline V lookup: CDR1 SSHAT, CDR2 FNYEAQ (reference sequence). The CDR3 DNA follows: TGTGCTAGCAGCCAGAGTAAGGGAGAATCACCCCTCCACTTT. It is translated as CASSQSKGESPLHF.

This clone was picked up a small number of times. The DNA for the CDR3 is TGTGCCAGCAGACCTGGGACAGGGGCGATTGGTGGCTACACCTTC. Amino acid sequence: CASRPGTGAIGGYTF. The chain employs TRBV28 and TRBJ1-2; 10 bases fit TRBD1. V trimming: 6 bases; J trimming: 7 bases; junction bases outside the gene matches: 11. Germline loops: CDR1 MDHEN, CDR2 SYDVKM. The CDR3 is 15 residues long.

The chain uses TRBV15 and TRBJ2-1, with TRBD2 identical over 7 bases. CDR3 length: 17 residues. Losses at the gene ends were 5 bases for V and 1 base for J; bases not matched to a gene: 11. Germline loops: CDR1 LNHNV, CDR2 YYDKDF (reference sequence). The CDR3 protein is CATSLRQGLGSYNEQFF. The CDR3 DNA reads as TGTGCCACCAGCCTTCGGCAAGGACTAGGTTCCTACAATGAGCAGTTCTTC.

The J gene is TRBJ2-1, the V gene TRBV16; D might be TRBD2 (6 bases). There are 13 residues in the CDR3. CDR1 and CDR2 from the germline V gene are KGHSY and FQNENV. V dropped 2 bases and J dropped 9 bases, with 11 bases sitting between them. The CDR3 nucleotides read TGTGCCAGCAGCCAAGTTCGGGGGAGTGAGCAGTTCTTC. Protein product: CASSQVRGSEQFF. Variable domain in full (rest from reference TRBV16 and TRBJ2-1): GEEVAQTPKHLVRGEGQKAKLYCAPIKGHSYVFWYQQVLKNEFKFLISFQNENVFDETGMPKERFSAKCLPNSPCSLEIQATKLEDSAVYFCASSQVRGSEQFFGPGTRLTVL.